This TCR beta chain comes out of a study of blood T cells in healthy people across ages. This clonotype was observed a few times. What it recognizes is unknown. A second roughly 6 to 12 cycle PCR used barcoded and J-beta primers. Paired-end reads containing CDR3 totaled no fewer than 2.5 million for each sample. TCRdb re-called the 5' RACE reads with MiXCR, one entry per CDR3 protein. The repertoire includes some 1.8 million distinct CDR3 sequences, about two fifths of them detected once, and 23% sits in the top ten. Study results and caveats: Older age went with lower TCR beta diversity per million T cells, in a roughly linear way.

Between the trimmed V and J ends, which lost 2 bases and 0 bases, there was a span of 14 bases. This CDR3 has 16 amino acids. The TCR comes from a human donor in good health. V gene TRBV12-3 or TRBV12-4 combines with J gene TRBJ2-7, with a possible D match to TRBD2 (5 bases). The sample taken for sequencing was blood. The CDR3 reads CASSLYVRVPSYEQYF. CDR3 sequence (DNA): TGTGCCAGCAGTTTATATGTGAGGGTACCCTCCTACGAGCAGTACTTC.